The 28 T cell receptor beta chains below all came from one sample that was sequenced in a study of blood T cell repertoires in COVID-19. Libraries were prepared by immunoSEQ multiplex PCR; TCRdb keeps only in-frame clonotypes and omits some of them. The data contain about 160,000 clones, 60% to 85% of them singletons. The specimen sequenced was peripheral blood. These receptors all stem from a woman aged 60-70 years with COVID-19, enrolled during active disease.

CDR3 loop: CASTNQMNTEAFF. In nucleotides, the CDR3 is TGTGCCAGCACCAACCAAATGAACACTGAAGCTTTCTTT. The rearrangement joins TRBV7-9 to TRBJ1-1; D call uncertain. V was clipped by 7 bases and J by 0 bases, with 9 bases between them. The CDR3 loop spans 13 amino acids. Germline V gene lookup returns CDR1 SEHNR and CDR2 FQNEAQ (reference sequence). The full variable domain, in which reference TRBV7-9 and TRBJ1-1 provide the parts outside the CDR3, is DTGVSQNPRHKITKRGQNVTFRCDPISEHNRLYWYRQTLGQGPEFLTYFQNEAQLEKSRLLSDRFSAERPKGSFSTLEIQRTEQGDSAMYLCASTNQMNTEAFFGQGTRLTVV.

The V call is TRBV4-1, the J call TRBJ2-6; 7 bases match TRBD1. The trim removed 4 bases at V and 4 bases at J, leaving 7 bases unmatched. There are 16 residues in the CDR3. Germline CDR1 MGHRA, CDR2 YSYEKL. CDR3 DNA sequence: TGCGCCAGCAGCCGACAAACAGGGGTCGGGGCCAACGTCCTGACTTTC. The encoded protein is CASSRQTGVGANVLTF.

The J gene is TRBJ2-3, the V gene TRBV7-8, with TRBD1 identical over 7 bases. The CDR3 has 15 residues. Germline V gene data show CDR1 as SGHVS and CDR2 as FQNEAQ. V trimming: 10 bases; J trimming: 0 bases; junction bases outside the gene matches: 10. The CDR3 reads CATVLGTASTDTQYF. CDR3 nucleotides: TGTGCCACAGTCCTAGGGACAGCAAGCACAGATACGCAGTATTTT. Combining the CDR3 with reference TRBV7-8 and TRBJ2-3 gives the whole variable domain GAGVSQSPRYKVAKRGQDVALRCDPISGHVSLFWYQQALGQGPEFLTYFQNEAQLDKSGLPSDRFFAERPEGSVSTLKIQRTQQEDSAVYLCATVLGTASTDTQYFGPGTRLTVL.

The chain uses TRBV3-1 (or the pseudogene TRBV3-2) and TRBJ2-2, with 15 bases lining up with TRBD2. Germline assignment: CDR1 LGHDT and CDR2 YNNKEL (reference sequence). V dropped 1 base and J dropped 4; count of bases not matched to a gene: 4. The CDR3 has 18 residues. The CDR3 spells CASSQAGLAGGTTGELFF. In DNA, the CDR3 is TGTGCCAGCAGCCAAGCGGGACTAGCGGGGGGCACCACCGGGGAGCTGTTTTTT.

The gene calls are TRBV15 and TRBJ1-3; 7 bases line up with TRBD1. The trim removed 0 bases at V and 1 base at J, leaving 3 bases unmatched. The CDR3 contains 16 residues. Germline V lookup: CDR1 LNHNV, CDR2 YYDKDF (reference sequence). Written as DNA, the CDR3 is TGTGCCACCAGCAGAGACAGGGGGTTGTCTGGAAACACCATATATTTT. It translates to CATSRDRGLSGNTIYF. Using reference TRBV15 and TRBJ1-3 for the parts outside the CDR3, the full variable domain is DAMVIQNPRYQVTQFGKPVTLSCSQTLNHNVMYWYQQKSSQAPKLLFHYYDKDFNNEADTPDNFQSRRPNTSFCFLDIRSPGLGDTAMYLCATSRDRGLSGNTIYFGEGSWLTVV.

This clone was seen a single time. This chain joins TRBV7-3 and TRBJ2-5, with TRBD2 matching 10 bases. The CDR3 length is 14 residues. V lost 5 bases and J lost 4; bases outside the gene matches: 4. Germline CDR1 and CDR2: SGHTA and FQGTGA. The CDR3 is CASSPRTSGETQYF. CDR3 DNA: TGTGCCAGCAGCCCTAGGACTAGCGGAGAGACCCAGTACTTC.

The chain carries TRBV5-1 and TRBJ1-2, with D possibly TRBD1 on 5 matching bases. Germline V CDR1 and CDR2: SGHRS, YFSETQ. The CDR3 runs 16 residues. The V and J ends lost 4 bases and 6 bases respectively, with 22 bases between them. CDR3 DNA sequence: TGCGCCAGCAGCCCCGCTGGCTCAGGGTTCACCGATGGCTACACCTTC. It is translated as CASSPAGSGFTDGYTF.

V is TRBV3-1 (or the pseudogene TRBV3-2) and J is TRBJ2-3; tentatively, D is TRBD2 (6 bases). The germline V and J ends were trimmed by 4 bases and 2 bases, with 13 bases remaining between them. This CDR3 has 15 residues. Per the germline V gene, CDR1 is LGHDT and CDR2 is YNNKEL (reference sequence). The CDR3 DNA sequence: TGTGCCAGCAGCCCCAGACTAGGAAACACAGATACGCAGTATTTT. Encoded protein: CASSPRLGNTDTQYF.

The chain recombines TRBV6-5 with TRBJ2-2, with D possibly matching TRBD1 (6 bases). CDR3 length: 15 residues. Deletions cut 6 bases from V and 7 bases from J, with 18 bases between. Per germline, CDR1 MNHEY and CDR2 SVGAGI. The CDR3 DNA follows: TGTGCCAGCAGGGGTGAGGCAGGGGATGTCGGGGAGCTGTTTTTT. Amino acids: CASRGEAGDVGELFF.

This clone was seen repeatedly, ten times or more. The rearrangement joins TRBV7-3 to TRBJ1-1; the D is unclear. The CDR3 is 13 residues long. Trimming shortened V by 3 bases and J by 1 base, and 6 bases separated the two germline ends. The germline V gene has CDR1 SGHTA and CDR2 FQGTGA. The CDR3 DNA sequence: TGTGCCAGCAGCTTCAACGGGAACACTGAAGCTTTCTTT. Amino acids: CASSFNGNTEAFF.

V is TRBV30 and J is TRBJ2-3; 11 bases fit TRBD1. The CDR3 has 16 amino acids. V gave up 0 bases and J gave up 5 bases; unmatched junction bases: 7. From germline, CDR1 is GTSNPN and CDR2 SVGIG (reference sequence). The CDR3 sequence: CAWSVGGQGGRDTQYF. The DNA for the CDR3 is TGTGCCTGGAGTGTAGGGGGACAGGGGGGAAGAGATACGCAGTATTTT.

The chain combines TRBV7-9 with TRBJ1-5; D is uncertain. Trimming cost V 1 base and J 3 bases, with 10 bases left between them. The germline CDR1 and CDR2 sequences are SEHNR and FQNEAQ (reference sequence). The CDR3 runs 15 residues. The CDR3 loop is CASSLGSSFNQPQHF. As DNA, the CDR3 is TGTGCCAGCAGCTTAGGTAGTTCATTCAATCAGCCCCAGCATTTT.

The chain links TRBV28 to TRBJ2-7; D may be TRBD1 (6 bases). This CDR3 is built from 13 residues. In germline, CDR1 is MDHEN, CDR2 SYDVKM. V was cut by 6 bases and J by 6 bases, with 15 bases left in between. The CDR3 DNA reads as TGTGCCAGCAGGTATTCCACAGGGTCCGAGCAGTACTTC. It is translated as CASRYSTGSEQYF.

The gene calls are TRBV7-2 and TRBJ2-5; D not certain. V was trimmed by 4 bases and J by 2 bases, leaving 5 bases between them. The CDR3 loop spans 12 amino acids. CDR1 is SGHTA, CDR2 FQGNSA, per germline. The CDR3 loop is CASSSQQETQYF. The CDR3, as DNA: TGTGCCAGCAGCTCCCAACAAGAGACCCAGTACTTC. The full variable domain, in which reference TRBV7-2 and TRBJ2-5 provide the parts outside the CDR3, is GAGVSQSPSNKVTEKGKDVELRCDPISGHTALYWYRQSLGQGLEFLIYFQGNSAPDKSGLPSDRFSAERTGGSVSTLTIQRTQQEDSAVYLCASSSQQETQYFGPGTRLLVL.

CDR3 nucleotides: TGTGCCAGCAGCTGGGCGGGCTATGAGCAGTTCTTC. This sequence encodes CASSWAGYEQFF. The V gene is TRBV7-8, the J gene TRBJ2-1, with D perhaps TRBD2 (5 bases). V was clipped by 4 bases and J by 8 bases, with 9 bases between them. The CDR3 sequence is 12 residues long. From germline, CDR1 is SGHVS and CDR2 FQNEAQ.

The J gene is TRBJ1-3, the V gene TRBV5-8; D is possibly TRBD1 (6 bases). CDR1 and CDR2 (germline): SGHTS, YDEGEE. This CDR3 is built from 16 residues. Trimming cost V 2 bases and J 2 bases, with 14 bases left between them. CDR3 region: CASSLRGAQTGNTIYF. Here the CDR3 DNA reads TGTGCCAGCAGCTTACGGGGGGCGCAGACTGGAAACACCATATATTTT.

J is TRBJ2-5 and V is TRBV11-2; 9 bases align to TRBD1. CDR1 and CDR2 from the germline V gene are SGHAT and FQNNGV. CDR3 length equals 16 residues. Trimming at V came to 5 bases and at J to 8 bases, leaving 15 bases not matched to a gene. This CDR3 reads CASSPQGTGRYLTQYF. The CDR3 coding sequence is TGTGCCAGCAGCCCACAGGGGACAGGGAGGTATTTAACCCAGTACTTC.

This chain links TRBV6-5 with TRBJ1-3; a weak D match, TRBD1 (6 bases). V was shortened by 6 bases and J by 1 base, with 10 bases between the two germline ends. CDR1 MNHEY and CDR2 SVGAGI come from the germline V gene. The CDR3 is 14 amino acids. The CDR3 DNA is TGTGCCAGCAGCTCTGGACAGTCTGGAAACACCATATATTTT. The encoded protein is CASSSGQSGNTIYF.

This rearrangement joins TRBV5-1 to TRBJ2-5; D ambiguous. Deletions cut 4 bases from V and 5 bases from J, with 9 bases between. Germline-derived CDR1 and CDR2 are SGHRS and YFSETQ. The length of the CDR3 is 12 residues. In nucleotides, the CDR3 is TGCGCCAGCAGCCTGGACGGGGAGACCCAGTACTTC. Its translation: CASSLDGETQYF.

This clone was recorded a few times. The genes are TRBV19 and TRBJ1-2; D is perhaps TRBD1 (6 bases). Germline-derived CDR1 and CDR2 are LNHDA and SQIVND (reference sequence). The CDR3 has 14 amino acids. Between the trimmed V and J ends, which lost 3 bases and 4 bases, there was a span of 12 bases. As DNA, the CDR3 is TGTGCCAGTAGTATTGGGGGCCAGGTCTATGGCTACACCTTC. As protein: CASSIGGQVYGYTF.

The genes are TRBV7-6 and TRBJ2-3; 13 bases match TRBD2. CDR1 SGHVS and CDR2 FNYEAQ come from the germline V gene. Trimming cost V 6 bases and J 5 bases; bases outside gene matches: 5. The CDR3 spans 15 residues. CDR3 DNA sequence: TGTGCCAGCAGAAAGACTAGCGGGAGGCTAGATACGCAGTATTTT. Translated, it gives CASRKTSGRLDTQYF.

This clone occurred a few times. The chain joins TRBV5-4 to TRBJ1-2; possibly TRBD1 for D (5 bases). This CDR3 has 15 residues. In germline, CDR1 is SGHNT, CDR2 YYREEE (reference sequence). V dropped 4 bases and J dropped 4 bases, with 17 bases sitting between them. The CDR3 DNA is TGTGCCAGCAGCCCGGTGGTGGGGCGTAGCTATGGCTACACCTTC. Translating gives CASSPVVGRSYGYTF. Complete variable domain (other parts from reference TRBV5-4 and TRBJ1-2): ETGVTQSPTHLIKTRGQQVTLRCSSQSGHNTVSWYQQALGQGPQFIFQYYREEENGRGNFPPRFSGLQFPNYSSELNVNALELDDSALYLCASSPVVGRSYGYTFGSGTRLTVV.

This clone was observed once. The CDR3 sequence is CASSRNRGRADTQYF. The DNA for the CDR3 is TGTGCCAGCAGCCGGAACAGGGGGCGTGCAGATACGCAGTATTTT. The rearrangement uses TRBV7-6 and TRBJ2-3, with TRBD1 matching over 9 bases. The CDR3 is 15 residues long. Losses at the gene ends were 5 bases for V and 4 bases for J; bases not matched to a gene: 7. Per the germline V gene, CDR1 is SGHVS and CDR2 is FNYEAQ.

This clone was picked up one time. This rearrangement joins TRBV6-2 or TRBV6-3 to TRBJ2-7; D remains unclear. Per germline, CDR1 MNHEY and CDR2 SVGEGT. V was clipped by 6 bases and J by 5 bases, with 17 bases between them. The CDR3 spans 14 residues. The CDR3 DNA follows: TGTGCCAGCAGCCGTCTGAGGAGTCGGGACGAGCAGTACTTC. It translates to CASSRLRSRDEQYF.

The J gene is TRBJ2-5, the V gene TRBV7-6, with 10 bases matching TRBD2. Germline assignment: CDR1 SGHVS and CDR2 FNYEAQ. Germline trimming cut 1 base from V and 1 base from J; bases unmatched to any gene: 0. The CDR3 contains 15 residues. The CDR3 sequence: CASSLERGGQETQYF. As DNA, the CDR3 is TGTGCCAGCAGCTTAGAGCGGGGGGGCCAAGAGACCCAGTACTTC.

The CDR3 nucleotides read TGTGCCAGCAGTGCGACAGGGGGCGAAGAGACCCAGTACTTC. Residues: CASSATGGEETQYF. V is TRBV2 and J is TRBJ2-5; 10 bases map to TRBD1. Per the germline V gene, CDR1 is SNHLY and CDR2 is FYNNEI. Trimming at V came to 4 bases and at J to 3 bases, leaving 2 bases not matched to a gene. This CDR3 contains 14 residues.

The chain employs TRBV5-1 and TRBJ1-2; TRBD1 matches at 10 bases. V lost 0 bases and J lost 8; bases outside the gene matches: 7. Germline CDR1 and CDR2: SGHRS and YFSETQ. This CDR3 has 15 amino acids. CDR3 in amino acids: CASSLDGTGDIGYTF. The CDR3 nucleotides are TGCGCCAGCAGCTTGGACGGGACAGGGGATATAGGCTACACCTTC.

The V and J genes are TRBV7-3 and TRBJ2-7; 8 nucleotides line up with TRBD1. The CDR3 is 17 residues long. Germline V gene lookup returns CDR1 SGHTA and CDR2 FQGTGA. The V segment lost 4 bases and the J segment 5 bases; nucleotides outside the gene matches: 16. Here the CDR3 DNA reads TGTGCCAGCAGCTCTCCTCACCCCCGGACAGGGATGGACGAGCAGTACGTC. Translation: CASSSPHPRTGMDEQYV.